This passage covers 11 T cell receptor beta chains from one sample sequenced in a study of early T cells in non-severe SARS-CoV-2 infection. From the 5' RACE reads, TCRdb called clonotypes with MiXCR, one entry per CDR3 protein. The sample has 30,000 to 40,000 distinct CDR3 sequences, 4.5% to 5.5% seen once; the top ten hold about a sixth. Material for sequencing was whole blood. These receptors all come from an adult who was a healthcare worker with PCR-confirmed SARS-CoV-2 infection or an uninfected control (not recorded which).

The sample holds many counts of this clonotype. The rearrangement uses TRBV15 and TRBJ2-7; the D gene is possibly TRBD1 (6 bases). V lost 0 bases and J lost 4, with 10 bases in between. Germline V lookup: CDR1 LNHNV, CDR2 YYDKDF (reference sequence). The CDR3 contains 14 residues. The CDR3 nucleotides read TGTGCCACCAGCAGAGATAGGCAGGGGTACGAGCAGTACTTC. Translating it yields CATSRDRQGYEQYF.

This clonotype showed up many times. J is TRBJ1-1 and V is TRBV6-1; no firm D call. The V gene lost 3 bases and the J gene lost 1 base, with 9 bases spanning the gap. CDR1 is MNHNS, CDR2 SASEGT, per germline. The CDR3 covers 14 residues. The CDR3 DNA is TGTGCCAGCAGTGATTCTGAGAGGAACACTGAAGCTTTCTTT. Translation: CASSDSERNTEAFF.

This clonotype was recorded many times. CDR3 DNA: TGTGCCAGCAGCTTAGATGGGGGCACCTACAATGAGCAGTTCTTC. This gives the protein CASSLDGGTYNEQFF. The genes are TRBV7-8 and TRBJ2-1, with D possibly matching TRBD1 (6 bases). V gave up 1 base and J gave up 2 bases, with 9 bases separating them. The germline V gene has CDR1 SGHVS and CDR2 FQNEAQ. The CDR3 loop spans 15 amino acids.

This clonotype was counted ten times or more. The rearrangement links TRBV20-1 to TRBJ2-1, with D uncertain. The germline V and J ends were trimmed by 2 bases and 6 bases, with 5 bases remaining between them. Germline lookup yields CDR1 DFQATT and CDR2 SNEGSKA (reference sequence). The CDR3 has 11 amino acids. The CDR3 region has the DNA TGCAGTGCTAGAACCTTCAATGAGCAGTTCTTC. Protein: CSARTFNEQFF.

This clonotype was seen repeatedly, ten times or more. The V gene is TRBV7-9, the J gene TRBJ2-3; 8 nucleotides match TRBD2. V gave up 5 bases and J gave up 2 bases; unmatched junction bases: 9. CDR3 size: 16 residues. Germline assignment: CDR1 SEHNR and CDR2 FQNEAQ (reference sequence). CDR3 loop: CASSQRSGVDTDTQYF. DNA for the CDR3: TGTGCCAGCAGCCAACGTAGCGGGGTCGACACAGATACGCAGTATTTT.

V and J are TRBV7-3 and TRBJ2-6; D remains unclear. Germline V gives CDR1 SGHTA, CDR2 FQGTGA. CDR3 size: 15 residues. V shed 2 bases and J shed 3 bases, with 8 bases lying between them. The CDR3 loop reads CASSLAPIGANVLTF. Written as DNA, the CDR3 is TGTGCCAGCAGCTTAGCGCCAATTGGGGCCAACGTCCTGACTTTC.

The table lists this clonotype with many counts. The J gene is TRBJ1-5, the V gene TRBV5-6; D unclear. The length of the CDR3 is 13 residues. Germline CDR1 SGHDT, CDR2 YYEEEE. Trimming cost V 0 bases and J 4 bases, with 5 bases left between them. The CDR3 sequence: CASSLAGNQPQHF. The CDR3 DNA reads as TGTGCCAGCAGCTTGGCTGGGAATCAGCCCCAGCATTTT.

This chain links TRBV5-4 with TRBJ2-3; either TRBD1 or TRBD2 may supply D (5 bases each). Per germline, CDR1 SGHNT and CDR2 YYREEE (reference sequence). V was cut by 5 bases and J by 5 bases, with 15 bases left in between. The CDR3 covers 14 residues. CDR3 sequence reads: CASRGPAVRDTQYF. CDR3 coding DNA: TGTGCCAGCAGGGGACCAGCTGTAAGAGATACGCAGTATTTT.

The table lists this clonotype with a few counts. The V gene is TRBV3-1, the J gene TRBJ2-2; D call uncertain. Looked up from germline, CDR1 is LGHDT and CDR2 is YNNKEL (reference sequence). The length of the CDR3 is 13 residues. V was clipped by 4 bases and J by 4 bases, with 7 bases between them. Here the CDR3 reads CASSPDPTGELFF. The CDR3 coding sequence is TGTGCCAGCAGCCCCGACCCCACCGGGGAGCTGTTTTTT. Complete variable domain (other parts from reference TRBV3-1 and TRBJ2-2): DTAVSQTPKYLVTQMGNDKSIKCEQNLGHDTMYWYKQDSKKFLKIMFSYNNKELIINETVPNRFSPKSPDKAHLNLHINSLELGDSAVYFCASSPDPTGELFFGEGSRLTVL.

This chain connects TRBV13 to TRBJ2-1, with 9 bases lining up with TRBD2. V was clipped by 6 bases and J by 4 bases; unmatched bases: 16. There are 18 residues in the CDR3. Germline V gene sequence: CDR1 PRHDT, CDR2 FYEKMQ (reference sequence). For the CDR3, the DNA is TGTGCCAGCAGTCCCCTCCCCCCAGCGGGGGGCCTTTACAATGAGCAGTTCTTC. It yields the protein CASSPLPPAGGLYNEQFF.

A few counts support this clonotype. This chain connects TRBV10-3 to TRBJ2-3; 9 positions match TRBD1. V dropped 11 bases and J dropped 5; count of bases not matched to a gene: 5. The CDR3 has 12 residues. Looked up from germline, CDR1 is ENHRY and CDR2 is SYGVKD. The CDR3 loop is CASRDRVDTQYF. The DNA for the CDR3 is TGTGCCTCCCGGGACAGGGTAGATACGCAGTATTTT.